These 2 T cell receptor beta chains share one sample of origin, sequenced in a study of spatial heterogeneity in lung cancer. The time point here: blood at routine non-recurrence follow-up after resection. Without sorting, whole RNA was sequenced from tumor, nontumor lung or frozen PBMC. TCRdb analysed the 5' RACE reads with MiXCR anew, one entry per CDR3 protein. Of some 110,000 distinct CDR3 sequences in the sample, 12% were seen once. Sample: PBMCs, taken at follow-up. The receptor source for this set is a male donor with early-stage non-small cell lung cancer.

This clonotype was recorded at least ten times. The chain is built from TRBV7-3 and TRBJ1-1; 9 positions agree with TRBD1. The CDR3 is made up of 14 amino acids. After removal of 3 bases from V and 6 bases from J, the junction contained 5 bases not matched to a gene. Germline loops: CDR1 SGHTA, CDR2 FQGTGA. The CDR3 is CASSLGQGAAEAFF. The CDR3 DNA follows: TGTGCCAGCAGCTTGGGACAGGGAGCAGCTGAAGCTTTCTTT.

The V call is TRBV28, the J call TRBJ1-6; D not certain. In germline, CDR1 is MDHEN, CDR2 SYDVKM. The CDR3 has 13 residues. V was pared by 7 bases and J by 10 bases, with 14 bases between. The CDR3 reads CASNTQPGSPLHF. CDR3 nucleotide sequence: TGTGCCAGCAACACCCAGCCCGGCTCACCCCTCCACTTT.